Below, one T cell receptor (beta chain) is given with its context. Antigen unknown. This entry belongs to a study of cytomegalovirus exposure and HLA in healthy donors. Sequenced by immunoSEQ multiplex PCR; TCRdb stores in-frame clones only, minus some. There are fewer than 200,000 clones in the sample; roughly nine tenths occur only once, and 6% to 8.5% lies in the top ten. Study-wide results and caveats: Subsequent analysis found a tendency for first-cohort TCR clusters to co-occur within the 120 or so validation repertoires.

Unmatched junction bases numbered 12, after V lost 6 bases and J lost 6 bases. The germline CDR1 and CDR2 sequences are SGDLS and YYNGEE. CDR3 size: 15 residues. The chain couples TRBV9 to TRBJ2-1; TRBD2 aligns across 7 bases. This clonotype was sampled from a man aged 25-45 years in good health and CMV-seropositive. Material for sequencing was PBMCs. Here the CDR3 reads CASTAGSWAPNEQFF. CDR3 nucleotides: TGTGCCAGCACAGCGGGATCCTGGGCCCCCAATGAGCAGTTCTTC.